This T cell receptor beta chain stems from a study of T cells in Graves' hyperthyroidism and ophthalmopathy. Any symptoms of ophthalmopathy came after the first hyperthyroidism diagnosis, from which the blood sample dates. RNA transcripts provided the source from which TCR beta CDR3 regions were amplified. TCR CDR3 underwent first-round RT-PCR with the HTBI primer set. Each CDR3 protein is one row after TCRdb ran MiXCR on the multiplex PCR reads. The table includes under 200,000 distinct CDR3 sequences, 9.4% detected once. The sequenced sample consisted of blood. The clonotype originates from a woman aged 18-35 years with Graves' hyperthyroidism that later progressed to Graves' ophthalmopathy.

CDR3 coding DNA: TGTGCCAGCAGAGCCGGGACAGGAGAAGACTATGGCTACACCTTC. It codes for CASRAGTGEDYGYTF. The chain links TRBV2 to TRBJ1-2; 8 nucleotides line up with TRBD1. CDR1 is SNHLY and CDR2 is FYNNEI in the germline V gene. This CDR3 spans 15 amino acids. The V gene end was trimmed by 6 bases and the J gene end by 3 bases; junction bases not matched to a gene: 9. Variable domain in full (rest from reference TRBV2 and TRBJ1-2): EPEVTQTPSHQVTQMGQEVILRCVPISNHLYFYWYRQILGQKVEFLVSFYNNEISEKSEIFDDQFSVERPDGSNFTLKIRSTKLEDSAMYFCASRAGTGEDYGYTFGSGTRLTVV.